This T cell receptor beta chain was profiled in a study of blood T cell repertoires in COVID-19. On the study more broadly: Sources were T cells, B-cell-depleted T cells, or PBMCs; the material itself was cDNA or gDNA.

Individuals drawn from approximately 26 US areas were roughly 18 to 95 years old. Per the original data handling: Using reference gene primer amplification, nucleated cell counts were estimated. TCRdb's table, derived via immunoSEQ multiplex PCR, lists solely in-frame clones and lacks some. V and J calls and clone size come straight from that table; D and trimming were deduced from the DNA. The sample carries fewer than 200,000 clones, 70% to 90% recorded once. The material sequenced was PBMCs or T cells enriched from blood (not recorded which). This sequence was found in a woman between 50 and 59 years old who had recovered from COVID-19.

The chain's CDR3 is CASSSTGFTDTQYF. CDR3 coding DNA: TGTGCCAGCAGCTCTACCGGGTTTACAGATACGCAGTATTTT. This chain uses TRBV7-9 with TRBJ2-3; unclear D gene. The CDR3 covers 14 residues. Looked up from germline, CDR1 is SEHNR and CDR2 is FQNEAQ (reference sequence). The ends were cut back, 4 bases at V and 3 bases at J, with 11 bases in the middle.